Listed below are T cell receptor beta chains from one sample, sequenced in a study of T cells in Graves' hyperthyroidism and ophthalmopathy. TCRdb recomputed calls from the multiplex PCR reads with MiXCR, one row per CDR3 protein. The sample includes more than 250,000 distinct CDR3 sequences, approximately 14% seen only once; the top ten take 30%. The sample consisted of blood. These TCRs come from a woman aged 50 to 60 with Graves' hyperthyroidism that later progressed to Graves' ophthalmopathy. The CDR3 runs from the conserved cysteine through the conserved F or W. Fields, in order: clone size, J gene, D gene, V gene, CDR3 DNA, CDR3 protein. The D gene is left open where the match is weak. Expanded clones get a size class; other rows say once, few or many, or leave the size out.

clone size: .; J gene: TRBJ1-1; D gene: TRBD1; V gene: TRBV6-1; CDR3 DNA: TGTGCCGGCACTCGGGACAGGGGGCGCGAAGCCTTCTTT; CDR3 protein: CAGTRDRGREAFF
clone size: .; J gene: TRBJ2-7; D gene: TRBD2; V gene: TRBV24-1; CDR3 DNA: TGTGCCACCAGTGACCCCCTGGGACTAGCCCCTTCCTACGAGCAGTACTTC; CDR3 protein: CATSDPLGLAPSYEQYF
clone size: many; J gene: TRBJ2-5; D gene: TRBD1; V gene: TRBV30; CDR3 DNA: TGTGCCTGGAGTCTGACAGGGGGGGGTCGGACCCAGTACTTC; CDR3 protein: CAWSLTGGGRTQYF
clone size: many; J gene: TRBJ2-7; D gene: TRBD2; V gene: TRBV20-1; CDR3 DNA: TGCAGTGCTAGGCCTCCTAGCGGGAGCCTGAACGAGCAGTACTTC; CDR3 protein: CSARPPSGSLNEQYF
clone size: many; J gene: TRBJ2-2; D gene: .; V gene: TRBV6-1; CDR3 DNA: TGTGCCAGCAGTGAAAAGGGAGTGATCGGGGAGCTGTTTTTT; CDR3 protein: CASSEKGVIGELFF
clone size: .; J gene: TRBJ1-5; D gene: TRBD1; V gene: TRBV18; CDR3 DNA: TGTGCCAGCTCACCGAGCGCCGACAGGGGCCACCCCTATTTT; CDR3 protein: CASSPSADRGHPYF
clone size: many; J gene: TRBJ1-2; D gene: .; V gene: TRBV11-1; CDR3 DNA: TGTGCCAGCAGCTTTACAGGCCGTAACTATGGCTACACCTTC; CDR3 protein: CASSFTGRNYGYTF
clone size: many; J gene: TRBJ1-2; D gene: .; V gene: TRBV20-1; CDR3 DNA: TGCAGTGCTAGAGAATTAGGGGGGCAGTCACTAATTAACTATGGCTACACCTTC; CDR3 protein: CSARELGGQSLINYGYTF
clone size: many; J gene: TRBJ2-1; D gene: .; V gene: TRBV2; CDR3 DNA: TGTGCCAGCAGGGCCCCGGAGGAGCAGTTCTTC; CDR3 protein: CASRAPEEQFF
clone size: many; J gene: TRBJ2-1; D gene: TRBD2; V gene: TRBV7-6; CDR3 DNA: TGTGCCAGCAGCCTTGGGACTAGCGGGAATAGGTACAATGAGCAGTTCTTC; CDR3 protein: CASSLGTSGNRYNEQFF
clone size: .; J gene: TRBJ2-3; D gene: .; V gene: TRBV19; CDR3 DNA: TGTGCCAGTAGTAGGACATCAGATACGCAGTATTTT; CDR3 protein: CASSRTSDTQYF
clone size: .; J gene: TRBJ2-7; D gene: TRBD1; V gene: TRBV4-1; CDR3 DNA: TGCGCCAGCAGCCAACCTAAGGGAACCGGGACAGGGATTACCGAGCAGTACTTC; CDR3 protein: CASSQPKGTGTGITEQYF
clone size: many; J gene: TRBJ1-1; D gene: .; V gene: TRBV28; CDR3 DNA: TGTGCCAGCACCCGCGGAACCACTGAAGCTTTCTTT; CDR3 protein: CASTRGTTEAFF
clone size: many; J gene: TRBJ2-7; D gene: .; V gene: TRBV28; CDR3 DNA: TGTGCCAGCAGGGCCCGACTGTACAGCTCCTACGAGCAGTACTTC; CDR3 protein: CASRARLYSSYEQYF
clone size: .; J gene: TRBJ2-3; D gene: .; V gene: TRBV15; CDR3 DNA: TGTGCCACCAGCAGAGACAGGGCTAGCACAGATACGCAGTATTTT; CDR3 protein: CATSRDRASTDTQYF
clone size: many; J gene: TRBJ2-6; D gene: .; V gene: TRBV5-1; CDR3 DNA: TGCGCCAGCAGCTCCAGGGTAGACGGGGCCAACGTCCTGACTTTC; CDR3 protein: CASSSRVDGANVLTF
clone size: .; J gene: TRBJ1-2; D gene: .; V gene: TRBV19; CDR3 DNA: TGTGCCAGTAGTATCCGGGACTCTGGTGGCTACACCTTC; CDR3 protein: CASSIRDSGGYTF
clone size: many; J gene: TRBJ2-3; D gene: .; V gene: TRBV18; CDR3 DNA: TGTGCCAGCTCACCACCGACGCGCACAGATACGCAGTATTTT; CDR3 protein: CASSPPTRTDTQYF
clone size: .; J gene: TRBJ2-2; D gene: .; V gene: TRBV7-9; CDR3 DNA: TGTGCCAGCAGCTTAATGGGTGTTAGCGCCGGGGAGCTGTTTTTT; CDR3 protein: CASSLMGVSAGELFF
clone size: many; J gene: TRBJ2-6; D gene: TRBD1; V gene: TRBV28; CDR3 DNA: TGTGCCAGCAGTTTCGGGGACAGGGGTGCCTCTGGGGCCAACGTCCTGACTTTC; CDR3 protein: CASSFGDRGASGANVLTF
clone size: few; J gene: TRBJ2-1; D gene: .; V gene: TRBV9; CDR3 DNA: TGTGCCAGCAGCGTATTAAGTAACTTCTACAATGAGCAGTTCTTC; CDR3 protein: CASSVLSNFYNEQFF
clone size: .; J gene: TRBJ2-7; D gene: .; V gene: TRBV7-9; CDR3 DNA: TGTGCCAGCAGTTGGCAGGGGGGCTCCTACGAGCAGTACTTC; CDR3 protein: CASSWQGGSYEQYF
clone size: many; J gene: TRBJ2-1; D gene: .; V gene: TRBV10-3; CDR3 DNA: TGTGCCATCAGTGAATGGTGGGGAGGACCCTACAATGAGCAGTTCTTC; CDR3 protein: CAISEWWGGPYNEQFF
clone size: few; J gene: TRBJ1-2; D gene: .; V gene: TRBV6-1; CDR3 DNA: TGTGCCAGCAGTAAAATACAGGGACTCTATGGCTACACCTTC; CDR3 protein: CASSKIQGLYGYTF
clone size: .; J gene: TRBJ2-7; D gene: .; V gene: TRBV18; CDR3 DNA: TGTGCCAGCTCACCGCAAGAGAGGGGGGAAAGGCAGTACTTC; CDR3 protein: CASSPQERGERQYF
clone size: .; J gene: TRBJ1-4; D gene: .; V gene: TRBV11-2; CDR3 DNA: TGTGCCAGCAGCTTGCGAACTAATGAAAAACTGTTTTTT; CDR3 protein: CASSLRTNEKLFF
clone size: .; J gene: TRBJ1-2; D gene: TRBD1; V gene: TRBV29-1; CDR3 DNA: TGCAGCGCCGGGGGACAGACGCATATTAACTATGGCTACACCTTC; CDR3 protein: CSAGGQTHINYGYTF
clone size: .; J gene: TRBJ2-2; D gene: TRBD1; V gene: TRBV28; CDR3 DNA: TGTGCCAGCAGCTCGGGACAGGGTCACACCGGGGAGCTGTTTTTT; CDR3 protein: CASSSGQGHTGELFF
clone size: many; J gene: TRBJ1-1; D gene: TRBD1; V gene: TRBV7-3; CDR3 DNA: TGTGCCAGCAGTTTAGGACAGGCTAACACTGAAGCTTTCTTT; CDR3 protein: CASSLGQANTEAFF
clone size: many; J gene: TRBJ1-2; D gene: TRBD1; V gene: TRBV28; CDR3 DNA: TGTGCCAGCAGTACCCGGGACAGACCTTTCTATGGCTACACCTTC; CDR3 protein: CASSTRDRPFYGYTF
clone size: many; J gene: TRBJ1-1; D gene: TRBD1; V gene: TRBV29-1; CDR3 DNA: TGCAGCGTCCGAGGGCGGGACAGGGTGGGGGTTGGCACTGAAGCTTTCTTT; CDR3 protein: CSVRGRDRVGVGTEAFF
clone size: .; J gene: TRBJ2-3; D gene: .; V gene: TRBV20-1; CDR3 DNA: TGCAGTGCTCCCCGGGGCGGGATAATCACAGATACGCAGTATTTT; CDR3 protein: CSAPRGGIITDTQYF
clone size: many; J gene: TRBJ1-4; D gene: .; V gene: TRBV3-1; CDR3 DNA: TGTGCCAGCAGCCAATCATCGGGACAACCACTGTTTTTT; CDR3 protein: CASSQSSGQPLFF
clone size: many; J gene: TRBJ2-7; D gene: .; V gene: TRBV3-1; CDR3 DNA: TGTGCCAGCAGCCAAGACCGATCTAGATCCTACGAGCAGTACTTC; CDR3 protein: CASSQDRSRSYEQYF
clone size: many; J gene: TRBJ1-2; D gene: .; V gene: TRBV11-2; CDR3 DNA: TGTGCCAGCAGCTTCCCAATGGGGAATGGCTACACCTTC; CDR3 protein: CASSFPMGNGYTF
clone size: .; J gene: TRBJ2-7; D gene: .; V gene: TRBV9; CDR3 DNA: TGTGCCAGCAGCGTGGGACTGTTCTGCGAGCAGTACTTC; CDR3 protein: CASSVGLFCEQYF
clone size: many; J gene: TRBJ2-5; D gene: .; V gene: TRBV12-3/TRBV12-4; CDR3 DNA: TGTGCCAGCAGTCCTACAGGGTATCGAGAGACCCAGTACTTC; CDR3 protein: CASSPTGYRETQYF
clone size: many; J gene: TRBJ2-7; D gene: .; V gene: TRBV10-3; CDR3 DNA: TGTGCCATCAGTGAGTCCAAGGGGGACTACGAGCAGTACTTC; CDR3 protein: CAISESKGDYEQYF
clone size: many; J gene: TRBJ1-1; D gene: .; V gene: TRBV3-1; CDR3 DNA: TGTGCCAGCAAGAGTCGCCGGACAGAGAACACTGAAGCTTTCTTT; CDR3 protein: CASKSRRTENTEAFF
clone size: many; J gene: TRBJ2-1; D gene: TRBD2; V gene: TRBV7-9; CDR3 DNA: TGTGCCAGCAGCCTTAGCGGGAGTAAATACAATGAGCAGTTCTTC; CDR3 protein: CASSLSGSKYNEQFF
clone size: few; J gene: TRBJ2-2; D gene: .; V gene: TRBV5-6; CDR3 DNA: TGTGCCAGCAGAGGGCAGGGTCATGTCCGTCACGCCGGGGAGCTGTTTTTT; CDR3 protein: CASRGQGHVRHAGELFF
clone size: .; J gene: TRBJ2-1; D gene: TRBD2; V gene: TRBV7-3; CDR3 DNA: TGTGCCAGTAGCTTAACTGGCGGGACTATCTCCACCCGTGAGCAGTTCTTC; CDR3 protein: CASSLTGGTISTREQFF
clone size: many; J gene: TRBJ2-1; D gene: .; V gene: TRBV2; CDR3 DNA: TGTGCCAGCCCCGCGGACAATGAGCAGTTCTTC; CDR3 protein: CASPADNEQFF
clone size: many; J gene: TRBJ1-5; D gene: .; V gene: TRBV27; CDR3 DNA: TGTGCCAGCAGTCCTCGAGGGAATAGGGCCAGGGGTTATAGCAATCAGCCCCAGCATTTT; CDR3 protein: CASSPRGNRARGYSNQPQHF
clone size: .; J gene: TRBJ2-7; D gene: TRBD2; V gene: TRBV7-2; CDR3 DNA: TGTGCCAGCAGAATAGGACTAGCGGGAGGGTTATACGAGCAGTACTTC; CDR3 protein: CASRIGLAGGLYEQYF
clone size: many; J gene: TRBJ1-1; D gene: .; V gene: TRBV28; CDR3 DNA: TGTGCCAGCAGTTTCAATATATACACTGAAGCTTTCTTT; CDR3 protein: CASSFNIYTEAFF
clone size: many; J gene: TRBJ2-1; D gene: TRBD1; V gene: TRBV20-1; CDR3 DNA: TGCAGTGCTAGAGACCTGGGACAGTACAATGAGCAGTTCTTC; CDR3 protein: CSARDLGQYNEQFF
clone size: .; J gene: TRBJ2-2; D gene: TRBD1; V gene: TRBV4-2; CDR3 DNA: TGTGCCAGCAGCCAAGGGACAGGGGTCGCCGGGGAGCTGTTTTTT; CDR3 protein: CASSQGTGVAGELFF
clone size: many; J gene: TRBJ1-4; D gene: TRBD1; V gene: TRBV27; CDR3 DNA: TGTGCCAGCAGTTCCACCGGGACAGGGGTGAGAAAACTGTTTTTT; CDR3 protein: CASSSTGTGVRKLFF
clone size: .; J gene: TRBJ2-5; D gene: .; V gene: TRBV29-1; CDR3 DNA: TGCAGCGCCGGACAAAGGCAAGAGACCCAGTACTTC; CDR3 protein: CSAGQRQETQYF
clone size: .; J gene: TRBJ1-1; D gene: .; V gene: TRBV4-1; CDR3 DNA: TGCGCCAGCAGCCAAGGGCGGCACACTGAAGCTTTCTTT; CDR3 protein: CASSQGRHTEAFF
clone size: .; J gene: TRBJ1-1; D gene: .; V gene: TRBV20-1; CDR3 DNA: TGCAGTGCTAGCAGGACAGAAACCTTCTTT; CDR3 protein: CSASRTETFF
clone size: few; J gene: TRBJ1-4; D gene: TRBD1; V gene: TRBV7-9; CDR3 DNA: TGTGCCAGCAGCCTGATACAGGGGCCTGATGAAAAACTGTTTTTT; CDR3 protein: CASSLIQGPDEKLFF
clone size: .; J gene: TRBJ2-7; D gene: .; V gene: TRBV6-2/TRBV6-3; CDR3 DNA: TGTGCCAGCAAGGAGGCCCCCTACGAGCAGTACTTC; CDR3 protein: CASKEAPYEQYF
clone size: few; J gene: TRBJ1-4; D gene: .; V gene: TRBV28; CDR3 DNA: TGTGCCAGCAGTTTAGGTCTCGGAGCAGGGCTTAACAAAAAACTGTTTTTT; CDR3 protein: CASSLGLGAGLNKKLFF